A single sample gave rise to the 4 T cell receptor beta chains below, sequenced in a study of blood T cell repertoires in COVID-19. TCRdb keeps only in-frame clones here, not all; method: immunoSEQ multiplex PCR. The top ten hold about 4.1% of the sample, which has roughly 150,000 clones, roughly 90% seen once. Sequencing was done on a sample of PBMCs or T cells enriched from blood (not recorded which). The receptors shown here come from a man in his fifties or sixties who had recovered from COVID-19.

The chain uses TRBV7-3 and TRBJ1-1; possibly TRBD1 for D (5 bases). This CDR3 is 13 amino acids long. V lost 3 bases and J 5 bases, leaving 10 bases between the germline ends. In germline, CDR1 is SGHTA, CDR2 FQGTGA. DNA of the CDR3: TGTGCCAGCAGCTTCCTAGGGGATACTGAAGCTTTCTTT. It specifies CASSFLGDTEAFF. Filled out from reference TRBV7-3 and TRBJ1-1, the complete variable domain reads GAGVSQTPSNKVTEKGKYVELRCDPISGHTALYWYRQSLGQGPEFLIYFQGTGAADDSGLPNDRFFAVRPEGSVSTLKIQRTERGDSAVYLCASSFLGDTEAFFGQGTRLTVV.

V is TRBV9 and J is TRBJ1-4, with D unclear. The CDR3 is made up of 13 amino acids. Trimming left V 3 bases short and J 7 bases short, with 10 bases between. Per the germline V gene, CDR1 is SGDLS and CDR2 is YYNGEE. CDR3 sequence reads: CASSGDRSEKLFF. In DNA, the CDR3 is TGTGCCAGCAGCGGAGATCGGAGTGAAAAACTGTTTTTT.

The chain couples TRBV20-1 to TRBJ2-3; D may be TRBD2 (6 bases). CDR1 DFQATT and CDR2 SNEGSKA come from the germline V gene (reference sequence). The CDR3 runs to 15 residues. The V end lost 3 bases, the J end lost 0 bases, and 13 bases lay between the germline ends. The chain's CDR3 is CSASYTGTSTDTQYF. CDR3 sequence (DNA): TGCAGTGCTAGTTACACTGGGACTAGCACAGATACGCAGTATTTT.

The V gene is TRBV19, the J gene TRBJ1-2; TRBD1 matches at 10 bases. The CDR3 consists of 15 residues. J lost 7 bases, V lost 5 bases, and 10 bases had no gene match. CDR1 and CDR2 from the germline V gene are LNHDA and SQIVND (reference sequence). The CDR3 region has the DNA TGTGCCAGTAGTCCGCGGGACAGGGGTCCTACTGGCTACACCTTC. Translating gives CASSPRDRGPTGYTF.